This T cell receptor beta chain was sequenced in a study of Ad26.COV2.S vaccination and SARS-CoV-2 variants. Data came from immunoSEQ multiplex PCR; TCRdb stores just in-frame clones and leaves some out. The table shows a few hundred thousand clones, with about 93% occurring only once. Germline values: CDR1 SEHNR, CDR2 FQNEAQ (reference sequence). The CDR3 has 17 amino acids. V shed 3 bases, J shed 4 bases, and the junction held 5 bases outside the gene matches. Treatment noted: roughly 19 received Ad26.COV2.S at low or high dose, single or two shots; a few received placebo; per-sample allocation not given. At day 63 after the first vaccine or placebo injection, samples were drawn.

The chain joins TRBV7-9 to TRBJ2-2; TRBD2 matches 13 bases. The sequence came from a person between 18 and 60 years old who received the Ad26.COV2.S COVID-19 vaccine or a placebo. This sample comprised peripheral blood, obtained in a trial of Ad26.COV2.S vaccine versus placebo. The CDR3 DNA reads TGTGCCAGCAGCTTCCTTACTAGCGGGAGGGCCACCGGGGAGCTGTTTTTT. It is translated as CASSFLTSGRATGELFF.